This TCR beta chain was documented in a study of blood T cells in healthy people across ages. Points on this clonotype: At one of its ends the junction is not consistent with the germline gene, which may arise from a read error.

The CDR3 contains 15 residues. Germline V gene lookup returns CDR1 SGHTA and CDR2 FQGTGA. A second 7 to 11 cycle PCR used barcoded and J-beta primers. TCRdb analysed the 5' RACE reads with MiXCR anew, one entry per CDR3 protein. Seen here are approximately 760,000 distinct CDR3 sequences, 20% to 25% observed once, and the top ten hold around 9.2%. The sample was also linked to a second study, of T cells of mothers and their children.

The chain uses TRBV7-3 and TRBJ2-1, with TRBD2 as a possible D gene (5 bases). This clonotype originated in a boy between 10 and 17 years old in good health. The sample comprised blood. The CDR3 DNA reads as TGCGCCAGCAGCTTTAGCGCCAGCTCCTACAATGAGCAGTTCTTC. Its translation is CASSFSASSYNEQFF.